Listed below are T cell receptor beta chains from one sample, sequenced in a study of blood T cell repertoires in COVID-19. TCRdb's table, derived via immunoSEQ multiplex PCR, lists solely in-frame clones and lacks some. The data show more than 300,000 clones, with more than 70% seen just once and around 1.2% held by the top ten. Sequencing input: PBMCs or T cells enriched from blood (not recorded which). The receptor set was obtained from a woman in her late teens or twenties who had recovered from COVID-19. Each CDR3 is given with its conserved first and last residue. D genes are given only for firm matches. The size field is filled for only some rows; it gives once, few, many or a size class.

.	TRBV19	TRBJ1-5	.	CASSIEGRGNQPQHF	TGTGCCAGTAGTATTGAGGGAAGAGGCAATCAGCCCCAGCATTTT
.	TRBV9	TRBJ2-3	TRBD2	CASSATSGGGTDTQYF	TGTGCCAGCAGCGCAACTAGCGGTGGTGGCACAGATACGCAGTATTTT
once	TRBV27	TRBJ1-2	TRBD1	CASRTGTGWYYGYTF	TGTGCCAGCAGAACAGGGACAGGGTGGTACTATGGCTACACCTTC
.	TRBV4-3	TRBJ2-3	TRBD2	CASSPGGAGDTQYF	TGCGCCAGCAGCCCCGGGGGGGCCGGAGATACGCAGTATTTT
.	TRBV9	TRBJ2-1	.	CASSTPMGHSSYNEQFF	TGTGCCAGCAGCACCCCCATGGGTCACAGCTCATACAATGAGCAGTTCTTC
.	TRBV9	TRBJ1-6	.	CASSVGSYNSPLHF	TGTGCCAGCAGCGTAGGGAGTTATAATTCACCCCTCCACTTT
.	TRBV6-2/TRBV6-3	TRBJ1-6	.	CASSYSPPSSYNSPLHF	TGTGCCAGCAGTTACTCCCCCCCGAGCTCCTATAATTCACCCCTCCACTTT
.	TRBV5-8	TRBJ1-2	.	CASSLLVRAF	TGTGCCAGCAGCTTGCTCGTCCGCGCCTTC
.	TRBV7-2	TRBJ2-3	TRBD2	CASSRGGPGTDTQYF	TGTGCCAGCAGCCGGGGGGGCCCTGGCACAGATACGCAGTATTTT
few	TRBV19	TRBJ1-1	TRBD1	CASIPITGGGTEAFF	TGTGCCAGTATCCCTATAACAGGGGGCGGCACTGAAGCTTTCTTT
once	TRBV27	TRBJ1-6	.	CASSFRGGEGSPLHF	TGTGCCAGCAGTTTTCGGGGGGGAGAGGGTTCACCCCTCCACTTT
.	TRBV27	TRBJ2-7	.	CASRRMLDTPYEQYF	TGTGCCAGCAGGAGGATGCTGGACACCCCCTACGAGCAGTACTTC
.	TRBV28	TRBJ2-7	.	CASSPGEAAYEQYF	TGTGCCAGCAGTCCCGGGGAAGCCGCCTACGAGCAGTACTTC
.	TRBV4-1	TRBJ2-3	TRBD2	CASSRRLAGEVDTQYF	TGCGCCAGCAGCCGCCGACTAGCGGGGGAGGTTGATACGCAGTATTTT
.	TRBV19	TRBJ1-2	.	CASIPGQRNYGYTF	TGTGCCAGTATTCCAGGACAGAGAAACTATGGCTACACCTTC
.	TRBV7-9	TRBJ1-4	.	CASSPYSNQEKLFF	TGTGCCAGCAGCCCCTACAGTAACCAGGAAAAACTGTTTTTT
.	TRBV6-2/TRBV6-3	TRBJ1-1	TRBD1	CASSIWGYTGGTEAFF	TGTGCCAGCAGTATTTGGGGTTATACAGGGGGCACTGAAGCTTTCTTT
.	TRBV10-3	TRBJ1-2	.	CAISESPRVQGSYGYTF	TGTGCCATCAGTGAGTCCCCTCGGGTACAGGGCAGCTATGGCTACACCTTC
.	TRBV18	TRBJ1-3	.	CASSPLTGGSSGNTIYF	TGTGCCAGCTCACCACTGACCGGCGGTAGCTCTGGAAACACCATATATTTT
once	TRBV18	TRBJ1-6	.	CASSPFPQGNNSPLHF	TGTGCCAGCTCACCATTTCCCCAGGGGAATAATTCACCCCTCCACTTT
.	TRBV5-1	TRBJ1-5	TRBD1	CASSLAGQSNQPQHF	TGCGCCAGCAGCTTGGCGGGACAGTCCAATCAGCCCCAGCATTTT
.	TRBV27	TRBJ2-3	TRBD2	CASSNSAGVRDTQYF	TGTGCCAGCAGTAACTCAGCGGGGGTCCGGGATACGCAGTATTTT
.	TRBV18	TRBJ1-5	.	CASSPGGVWGPQHF	TGTGCCAGCTCACCAGGCGGGGTATGGGGGCCCCAGCATTTT
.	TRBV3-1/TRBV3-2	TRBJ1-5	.	CASLGGYDQPQHF	TGTGCCAGCTTGGGCGGGTATGACCAGCCCCAGCATTTT
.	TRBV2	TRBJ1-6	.	CASSEVVGGNSPLHF	TGTGCCAGCAGTGAAGTAGTAGGGGGTAATTCACCCCTCCACTTT
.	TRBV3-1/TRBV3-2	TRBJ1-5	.	CASSSLPGGGNQPQHF	TGTGCCAGCTCCTCTTTACCGGGGGGCGGCAATCAGCCCCAGCATTTT
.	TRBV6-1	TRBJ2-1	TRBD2	CASSAPEAGGSNEQFF	TGTGCCAGCAGTGCCCCTGAGGCGGGGGGGTCTAATGAGCAGTTCTTC
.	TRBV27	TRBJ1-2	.	CASSFSRVNYGYTF	TGTGCCAGCAGTTTCTCTCGCGTTAACTATGGCTACACCTTC
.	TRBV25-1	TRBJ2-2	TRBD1	CASGDRDAGELFF	TGTGCCAGCGGGGACAGGGACGCCGGGGAGCTGTTTTTT
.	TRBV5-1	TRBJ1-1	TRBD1	CASMTGGANTEAFF	TGCGCCAGTATGACAGGGGGGGCGAACACTGAAGCTTTCTTT
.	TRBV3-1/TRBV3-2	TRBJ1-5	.	CASSQDLVQPQHF	TGTGCCAGCAGCCAAGATCTTGTTCAGCCCCAGCATTTT
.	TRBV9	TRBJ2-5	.	CASSVETGKQETQYF	TGTGCCAGCAGCGTAGAAACAGGCAAACAAGAGACCCAGTACTTC
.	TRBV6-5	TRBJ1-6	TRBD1	CASSRSGTDNSPLHF	TGTGCCAGCAGTAGATCCGGGACAGATAATTCACCCCTCCACTTT
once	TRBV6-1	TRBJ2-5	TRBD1	CASSGGLTGGLETQYF	TGTGCCAGCAGTGGAGGGTTGACAGGGGGCTTGGAGACCCAGTACTTC
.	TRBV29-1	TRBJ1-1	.	CSVDSLNTEAFF	TGCAGCGTGGACAGTTTGAACACTGAAGCTTTCTTT
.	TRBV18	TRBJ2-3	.	CASSPSSSDTQYF	TGTGCCAGCTCACCATCGAGTAGCGATACGCAGTATTTT
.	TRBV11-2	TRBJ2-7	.	CASSSGGRGSPYEQYF	TGTGCCAGCAGCTCCGGTGGTCGGGGATCCCCCTACGAGCAGTACTTC
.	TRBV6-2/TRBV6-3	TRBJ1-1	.	CASSYRTEAFF	TGTGCCAGCAGTTACCGCACTGAAGCTTTCTTT
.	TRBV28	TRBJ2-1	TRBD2	CASNSLAGGTNEQFF	TGTGCCAGCAACTCTTTAGCGGGGGGGACCAATGAGCAGTTCTTC
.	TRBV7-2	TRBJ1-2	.	CASSLLIHGKGYTF	TGTGCCAGCAGCTTATTAATCCACGGGAAGGGCTACACCTTC
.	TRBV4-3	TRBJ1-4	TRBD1	CASSQDRGTGIREKLFF	TGCGCCAGCAGCCAAGATCGTGGGACAGGGATAAGGGAAAAACTGTTTTTT
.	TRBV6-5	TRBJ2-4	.	CASSRSIAKNIQYF	TGTGCCAGCAGCCGGTCGATCGCCAAAAACATTCAGTACTTC
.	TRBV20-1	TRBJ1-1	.	CSASSGGGSTEAFF	TGCAGTGCTAGTAGTGGCGGGGGCAGCACTGAAGCTTTCTTT
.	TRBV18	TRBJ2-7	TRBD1	CASSRSSGGYEQYF	TGTGCCAGCTCACGTAGTTCAGGGGGCTACGAGCAGTACTTC
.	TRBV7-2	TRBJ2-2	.	CASSLGGFSTGELFF	TGTGCCAGCAGCTTAGGAGGGTTTAGCACCGGGGAGCTGTTTTTT
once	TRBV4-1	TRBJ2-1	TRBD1	CASTNPGQGNNEQFF	TGCGCCAGCACGAACCCGGGACAGGGGAACAATGAGCAGTTCTTC
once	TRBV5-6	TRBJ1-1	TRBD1	CASSPGTGRNTEAFF	TGTGCCAGCAGCCCTGGGACAGGGAGGAACACTGAAGCTTTCTTT
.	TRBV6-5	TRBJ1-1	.	CASSIRDSHTEAFF	TGTGCCAGCAGTATCCGGGACTCCCACACTGAAGCTTTCTTT
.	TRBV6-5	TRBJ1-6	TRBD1	CASSTGAVNSPLHF	TGTGCCAGCAGCACAGGGGCGGTTAATTCACCCCTCCACTTT
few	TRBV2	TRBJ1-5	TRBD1	CASSVDRGVNQPQHF	TGTGCCAGCAGTGTCGACAGGGGCGTAAATCAGCCCCAGCATTTT
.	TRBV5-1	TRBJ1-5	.	CASSLGGPDQPQHF	TGCGCCAGCAGCTTGGGAGGTCCGGATCAGCCCCAGCATTTT
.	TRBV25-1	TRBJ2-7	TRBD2	CASSESGGPSSYEQYF	TGTGCCAGCAGTGAATCGGGGGGGCCGAGCTCCTACGAGCAGTACTTC
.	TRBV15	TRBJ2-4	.	CATSRESWANIQYF	TGTGCCACCAGCAGAGAAAGTTGGGCAAACATTCAGTACTTC
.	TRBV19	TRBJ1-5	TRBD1	CASTVIQGAGINQPQHF	TGTGCCAGTACCGTCATACAGGGGGCAGGGATTAATCAGCCCCAGCATTTT
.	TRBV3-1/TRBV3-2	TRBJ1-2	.	CASSPPTGPGYGYTF	TGTGCCAGCAGCCCCCCCACCGGCCCGGGTTATGGCTACACCTTC
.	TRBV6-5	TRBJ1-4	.	CASSSPGAGNEKLFF	TGTGCCAGCAGTTCACCAGGGGCGGGTAATGAAAAACTGTTTTTT
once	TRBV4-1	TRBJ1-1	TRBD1	CASSEGQGFGEAFF	TGCGCCAGCAGCGAGGGACAGGGTTTTGGTGAAGCTTTCTTT
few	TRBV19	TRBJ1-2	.	CASIKGNGPNYGYTF	TGTGCCAGTATTAAGGGGAATGGGCCCAACTATGGCTACACCTTC
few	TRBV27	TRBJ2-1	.	CASSFLNLSYNEQFF	TGTGCCAGCAGTTTCCTAAACCTTTCCTACAATGAGCAGTTCTTC
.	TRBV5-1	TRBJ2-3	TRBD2	CASSFLGGGATDTQYF	TGCGCCAGCAGCTTTCTTGGCGGGGGGGCGACAGATACGCAGTATTTT